This T cell receptor beta chain was documented in a study of T cell changes during pregnancy in multiple sclerosis. The ends lost 6 bases at V and 2 bases at J; junction bases unmatched: 5. CDR1 and CDR2 from the germline V gene are MNHNY and SVGAGI (reference sequence). The CDR3 contains 16 residues. Here immunoSEQ multiplex PCR was the method, and the copy in TCRdb shows in-frame clones only, minus some. Among some 60,000 clones listed, around 93% were seen once. V usage is TRBV6-6 and J usage is TRBJ2-3, with 13 bases that match TRBD2. This clonotype was obtained from a female donor with multiple sclerosis, enrolled in a pregnancy study. The sample consisted of CD4+ T cells from peripheral blood mononuclear cells, taken before pregnancy. The CDR3 bases are TGTGCCAGCAGCGAGGGACTAGCGGGACTCACAGATACGCAGTATTTT. Its protein is CASSEGLAGLTDTQYF.